The present T cell receptor beta chain was sequenced within a study of blood T cell repertoires in COVID-19. The germline V gene has CDR1 SGHAT and CDR2 FQNNGV. The CDR3 runs to 14 residues. Trimming stripped 3 bases from V and 5 bases from J, with 12 bases between. In the source study's methods: Nucleated cell counts were estimated from reference gene primer amplification. Libraries were prepared by immunoSEQ multiplex PCR; TCRdb keeps only in-frame clonotypes and omits some of them. V and J calls and clone size are those listed in that table; D and trimming were worked out from the DNA. The sample shows around 81,000 clones, approximately 86% of them seen only once.

The origin of this receptor is a man in his 70s with acute or convalescent COVID-19. This sequence joins TRBV11-2 and TRBJ2-3; possible D gene TRBD2, 6 bases. Sequenced sample: peripheral blood. The CDR3 spells CASSFGTYLDTQYF. CDR3 DNA: TGTGCCAGCAGCTTCGGGACTTACTTAGATACGCAGTATTTT.